The entry below describes one TCR beta chain. Its target antigen remains unknown. Base qualities were left out, and no much larger clone turns up one base away. From cysteine to phenylalanine, the CDR3 is 15 amino acids long. The read is trimmed to its CDR3 DNA, 45 bases read in frame from base 1. V and J lose 4 bases and 0 bases, and a span of 10 bases separates them. The germline V gene gives CDR1 as MGHDK and CDR2 as SYGVNS. PBMC libraries used mostly 480 ng of input genomic DNA for deep sequencing, with six replicates per sample. The immunoSEQ hsTCRbeta kit was used to prepare TCRbeta libraries according to the manufacturer's instructions. The finished libraries were brought together in one pool at around 3.1 nM, which was then read using an Illumina NovaSeq 6000 S4 flow cell. The paper's processing steps were these. Raw data preprocessing and quality control were performed with the immunoSEQ Analyzer. The analysis was restricted to productive rearrangements, with each unique CDR3 amino acid sequence defining a clonotype. Using the R package tcR, the researchers computed the Gini-Simpson index as their estimate of repertoire clonality. Gini indices were compared with Student's t test, and associations with tumor size change were assessed by Pearson correlation. Drawn from immuneACCESS, this table holds only the in-frame rearrangements with V and J called that TCRdb kept. Clones are partly lost; checked studies trace under half to an unresolved V gene and leave the rest unexplained. The D gene and trimming were derived from the DNA, and the V and J assignments and clone size from that table. The table for this sample lists thousands of clones; around 75% of them were counted only once. Of the sample, roughly 3.7% falls within the top ten clones.

The sample's time point, from its label and the paper: after neoadjuvant nivolumab, at surgical resection. Patients had been newly diagnosed with stage II-IVA oral cavity squamous cell carcinoma, and no prior systemic or radiation treatment had been given to the patients. The cohort was made up of patients with locally advanced, HPV-negative oral cavity squamous cell carcinoma. Peripheral blood mononuclear cells were analyzed directly, without maintenance or expansion in culture. Samples were obtained from a longitudinal correlative study of a single-arm phase II trial of neoadjuvant nivolumab in oral cavity squamous cell carcinoma. Subject-matched pre- and post-treatment PBMCs and tumors from three responders and three non-responders were subjected to genomic DNA-based TCRbeta sequencing. Peripheral blood mononuclear cells were collected before nivolumab treatment and were collected again after treatment, at the time of surgery. The Maxwell RSC DNA from Cells kit was used to isolate genomic DNA from PBMCs.

This sample is part of a study of neoadjuvant anti-PD-1 for oral cavity cancer (dated by TCRdb to about 2021). The study in broad terms: Before undergoing curative-intent surgical resection, most patients got three to four biweekly nivolumab doses at 3 mg/kg. A fourth nivolumab dose was given around day 43 to patients without progression, and definitive surgical resection was performed in those patients on days 50-56. Responders were defined as patients with complete response, partial response or stable disease by RECIST 1.1; non-responders were defined as patients with progression. The parent correlative cohort had about eleven patients and a response rate of roughly 34%.

What the study reported, not specific to this receptor: The TCR analyses had only a few patients in each response group, and the authors called for validation in larger cohorts. Higher pretreatment blood Treg/Th17 ratios correlated with both higher pretreatment blood TCRbeta clonality and lower post-treatment tumor TCRbeta clonality. After neoadjuvant nivolumab, non-responders showed significantly higher T cell clonality (Gini index) in PBMCs than responders did.

The clonotype comes from a person aged 40 to 85 with oral cavity squamous cell carcinoma. The sequencing here drew on PBMCs, taken after nivolumab (anti-PD-1) treatment. Recombination connected TRBV25-1 to TRBJ1-3; the D gene is perhaps TRBD1, on 5 matching bases. The CDR3 reads CASSGGPTSGNTIYF. The sequenced DNA is TGTGCCAGCAGTGGGGGACCAACCTCTGGAAACACCATATATTTT. Outside the CDR3, residues come from the reference TRBV25-1 and TRBJ1-3 proteins, so the full variable domain is: EADIYQTPRYLVIGTGKKITLECSQTMGHDKMYWYQQDPGMELHLIHYSYGVNSTEKGDLSSESTVSRIRTEHFPLTLESARPSHTSQYLCASSGGPTSGNTIYFGEGSWLTVV.